These 17 T cell receptor beta chains were all obtained from the same sample, sequenced in a study of blood T cell repertoires in COVID-19. Assay used: immunoSEQ multiplex PCR; TCRdb lists only in-frame clones, some missing. In the table there are under 300,000 clones, 86% of which are singletons. Material: peripheral blood. The receptors were sampled from a woman in her seventies with COVID-19, enrolled during active disease.

This clone was recorded a few times. The chain has TRBV6-2 or TRBV6-3 and TRBJ1-5; 7 bases map to TRBD1. The V and J ends lost 4 bases and 2 bases, in that order; junction bases with no gene match: 5. The CDR3 has 15 residues. The V gene's germline CDR1 is MNHEY and CDR2 SVGEGT. CDR3 loop: CASSSDRSGNQPQHF. CDR3 coding DNA: TGTGCCAGCAGTTCGGACAGGTCGGGCAATCAGCCCCAGCATTTT.

The chain couples TRBV5-4 to TRBJ1-1; a possible D gene is TRBD1 (5 bases). V lost 1 base and J lost 7, with 17 bases in between. The CDR3 is 15 amino acids. Germline CDR1 is SGHNT and CDR2 is YYREEE (reference sequence). DNA of the CDR3: TGTGCCAGCAGCTTGTATGGGGGGGGATCAATTGAAGCTTTCTTT. This gives the protein CASSLYGGGSIEAFF.

The rearrangement joins TRBV3-1 (or the pseudogene TRBV3-2) to TRBJ1-1; D unresolved. Germline CDR1 reads LGHDT; CDR2 reads YNNKEL (reference sequence). Trimming stripped 1 base from V and 2 bases from J, with 5 bases between. The CDR3 extends over 13 amino acids. CDR3 in amino acids: CASSQGANTEAFF. The CDR3 bases are TGTGCCAGCAGCCAAGGGGCTAACACTGAAGCTTTCTTT.

The chain joins TRBV4-1 to TRBJ1-5, with no clear D. This CDR3 region has 18 residues. Per germline, CDR1 MGHRA and CDR2 YSYEKL. V lost 4 bases to trimming and J lost 2 bases, with 21 bases between them. CDR3 sequence reads: CASSPLKEGPIGNQPQHF. The CDR3 nucleotides read TGCGCCAGCAGCCCCTTAAAGGAGGGTCCTATAGGCAATCAGCCCCAGCATTTT.

The rearrangement joins TRBV9 to TRBJ2-7, with a tentative D call TRBD2 (7 bases). The CDR3 is made up of 15 amino acids. CDR1 is SGDLS and CDR2 is YYNGEE in the germline V gene. Trimming pared 5 bases from V and 3 bases from J, leaving 18 bases between. CDR3 bases: TGTGCCAGCAGTAGGGAGGGGGGCACAATCTACGAGCAGTACTTC. Its protein is CASSREGGTIYEQYF.

This chain uses TRBV19 with TRBJ1-1; the match to TRBD1 covers 7 bases. The junction had 4 bases not matched to a gene; V was cut back by 6 bases and J by 0 bases. CDR1 and CDR2 from the germline V gene are LNHDA and SQIVND (reference sequence). The CDR3 has 14 amino acids. CDR3 in amino acids: CASRRGQMNTEAFF. The CDR3 coding sequence is TGTGCCAGTAGGAGGGGGCAGATGAACACTGAAGCTTTCTTT.

The gene calls are TRBV10-3 and TRBJ1-2; D call uncertain. Per germline, CDR1 ENHRY and CDR2 SYGVKD. V lost 3 bases, J lost 0 bases, and 5 bases lay in between. The CDR3 runs 13 residues. The CDR3 sequence is CAISDSPNYGYTF. CDR3 coding DNA: TGTGCCATCAGTGACTCCCCTAACTATGGCTACACCTTC.

The chain carries TRBV6-6 and TRBJ1-1; 9 bases match TRBD1. The ends lost 5 bases at V and 6 bases at J; junction bases unmatched: 7. The CDR3 consists of 14 residues. Germline V gives CDR1 MNHNY, CDR2 SVGAGI (reference sequence). DNA for the CDR3: TGTGCCAGCAGTACCGGGACAGGGTTTTCTGAAGCTTTCTTT. The encoded protein is CASSTGTGFSEAFF.

The chain carries TRBV7-2 and TRBJ1-2; D is uncertain. The V end lost 2 bases, the J end lost 2 bases, and 9 bases lay between the germline ends. Germline CDR1 is SGHTA and CDR2 is FQGNSA. CDR3 length: 14 amino acids. The CDR3 DNA sequence: TGTGCCAGCAGCTTACCCGGGAGGAACTATGGCTACACCTTC. Translation gives CASSLPGRNYGYTF.

V usage is TRBV27 and J usage is TRBJ2-1; 10 positions agree with TRBD1. Germline-derived CDR1 and CDR2 are MNHEY and SMNVEV (reference sequence). V dropped 5 bases and J dropped 7; count of bases not matched to a gene: 5. This CDR3 has 14 residues. Written as DNA, the CDR3 is TGTGCCAGCAGTGACAGGGGGCTTGGGAATGAGCAGTTCTTC. Its translation is CASSDRGLGNEQFF.

V gene TRBV5-1 combines with J gene TRBJ2-5; 9 nucleotides agree with TRBD1. The CDR3 extends over 15 amino acids. Germline values: CDR1 SGHRS, CDR2 YFSETQ. The junction had 5 bases not matched to a gene; V was cut back by 3 bases and J by 2 bases. Written as DNA, the CDR3 is TGCGCCAGCAGCTATGGGGACAGGGCGCAAGAGACCCAGTACTTC. Protein product: CASSYGDRAQETQYF.

The chain recombines TRBV5-8 with TRBJ2-7; TRBD2 matches at 14 bases. The CDR3 covers 19 residues. J was trimmed by 2 bases and V by 3 bases; bases with no gene match: 13. Germline V gives CDR1 SGHTS, CDR2 YDEGEE. Here the CDR3 reads CASSSLTSGGVTLTYEQYF. CDR3 nucleotides: TGTGCCAGCAGCTCCTTGACTAGCGGGGGGGTCACCCTCACCTACGAGCAGTACTTC.

The chain joins TRBV24-1 to TRBJ2-3; TRBD1 is a possible D gene (6 bases). The CDR3 has 15 residues. Germline CDR1 and CDR2: KGHDR and SFDVKD. Deletions cut 4 bases from V and 4 bases from J, with 14 bases between. The chain's CDR3 is CATSDVQGAADTQYF. CDR3 DNA sequence: TGTGCCACCAGTGACGTACAGGGTGCCGCAGATACGCAGTATTTT.

The chain employs TRBV5-6 and TRBJ1-3, with TRBD1 identical over 7 bases. The CDR3 contains 18 residues. CDR1 is SGHDT, CDR2 YYEEEE, per germline. V trimming: 4 bases; J trimming: 3 bases; junction bases outside the gene matches: 16. The CDR3 coding sequence is TGTGCCAGCAGCGATGCAGAAAGGGGGCAAAGAGGTGGAAACACCATATATTTT. Amino acids: CASSDAERGQRGGNTIYF.

The gene calls are TRBV5-6 and TRBJ2-7; D gene uncertain. Germline assignment: CDR1 SGHDT and CDR2 YYEEEE. This CDR3 has 14 residues. Trimming stripped 2 bases from V and 0 bases from J, with 9 bases between. The CDR3 DNA reads TGTGCCAGCAGCTTCGGGTTTGACTCCTACGAGCAGTACTTC. Translation: CASSFGFDSYEQYF.

The chain carries TRBV5-4 and TRBJ2-5, with 8 bases aligning to TRBD1. Losses at the gene ends were 1 base for V and 4 bases for J; bases not matched to a gene: 6. This CDR3 contains 15 residues. The V gene's germline CDR1 is SGHNT and CDR2 YYREEE (reference sequence). The CDR3 coding sequence is TGTGCCAGCAGCTTGTCTAGGACAGGGCGAGAGACCCAGTACTTC. Translating gives CASSLSRTGRETQYF.

V and J are TRBV12-3 or TRBV12-4 and TRBJ1-5; unclear D gene. Trimming left V 7 bases short and J 0 bases short, with 7 bases between. The CDR3 consists of 13 residues. The DNA of the CDR3 is TGTGCCAGCACCGAGTATAGCAATCAGCCCCAGCATTTT. Its translation: CASTEYSNQPQHF.